This TCR beta chain was identified in a study of T cell changes during pregnancy in multiple sclerosis (dated by TCRdb to the late 2010s). The study in broad terms: Changes in the T cell repertoire over the course of pregnancy were examined in this study in women with multiple sclerosis.

Inclusive of the bounding cysteine and phenylalanine, the CDR3 is 16 residues long. Here the CDR3 DNA is all that survives: 48 bases in frame from base 1. V has 1 base trimmed and J has 1 base trimmed; junction bases matching no gene number 6. According to the germline V gene (reference sequence), CDR1 reads LNHDA and CDR2 reads SQIVND. This clone was found a few times. This receptor's antigen is unknown. Base quality data are lacking; no much larger clone is found one base away. Library preparation was by the immunoSEQ multiplex PCR assay. TCRdb obtained this table from immuneACCESS and retained in-frame rearrangements with V and J assigned. These tables miss some clones; where compared with another copy, unresolved V genes account for less than half of the shortfall, and the remainder is unexplained. The table for this sample lists around 40,000 clones; 70% to 90% of them were counted only once. The leading ten clones occupy around 0.57% of the sample.

The sequence was collected from a female donor with multiple sclerosis, enrolled in a pregnancy study. The sequence is built from TRBV19 and TRBJ1-1, and TRBD1 matches 7 of the central bases. The sample consisted of CD4+ T cells from peripheral blood mononuclear cells, taken before pregnancy. The DNA reads as follows: TGTGCCAGTAGTATAGGGGCAGGGGGGACGAACACTGAAGCTTTCTTT. Translated, it reads CASSIGAGGTNTEAFF.